Following are 22 T cell receptor beta chains from one sample sequenced in a study of PD-1 blockade in classical Hodgkin lymphoma. Time point: cycle 4 day 1 (C4D1), after less than 7 weeks of nivolumab. Relapse after autologous stem cell transplantation occurred in every patient, and brentuximab vedotin exposure varied. Clones were sequenced by immunoSEQ multiplex PCR, and TCRdb holds only the in-frame ones, with some missing. The sample includes 13,000 or so clones, 80% to 90% of them seen just once. Sequenced material: peripheral blood mononuclear cells (PBMCs), taken before the fourth cycle of nivolumab. These receptors came from a human donor with classical Hodgkin lymphoma.

The chain couples TRBV2 to TRBJ2-1, with 9 bases matching TRBD2. The CDR3 runs 14 residues. CDR1 SNHLY and CDR2 FYNNEI come from the germline V gene. The V and J ends lost 8 bases and 0 bases, in that order; junction bases with no gene match: 2. CDR3 in amino acids: CASSSGASYNEQFF. CDR3 sequence (DNA): TGTGCCAGCTCTAGCGGGGCCTCCTACAATGAGCAGTTCTTC.

This clone turned up a few times. The CDR3 DNA sequence: TGTGCCATCAGCAGGACGGATAGCAATCAGCCCCAGCATTTT. This encodes CAISRTDSNQPQHF. This chain joins TRBV10-3 and TRBJ1-5; D is unclear. CDR1 ENHRY and CDR2 SYGVKD come from the germline V gene. Trimming cost V 6 bases and J 0 bases, with 9 bases left between them. The CDR3 sequence is 14 residues long.

V usage is TRBV7-2 and J usage is TRBJ2-1; D may be TRBD2 (6 bases). The CDR3 is 13 residues long. The V gene's germline CDR1 is SGHTA and CDR2 FQGNSA. V lost 3 bases and J 7 bases, leaving 10 bases between the germline ends. The CDR3: CASSFGLTNEQFF. CDR3 nucleotide sequence: TGTGCCAGCAGCTTCGGACTAACTAATGAGCAGTTCTTC.

The genes are TRBV4-3 and TRBJ1-4; 8 bases match TRBD1. The CDR3 runs to 18 residues. Germline CDR1 reads LGHNA; CDR2 reads YSLEER. V was clipped by 0 bases and J by 8 bases; unmatched bases: 14. The CDR3 DNA reads TGCGCCAGCAGCCAAGATCTTTTCATAGACAGGGGTGGGGAAAAACTGTTTTTT. Translation: CASSQDLFIDRGGEKLFF.

CDR3 loop: CAPSPGNYGYTF. The CDR3 DNA reads TGTGCCCCCTCCCCGGGTAACTATGGCTACACCTTC. The genes are TRBV10-3 and TRBJ1-2; no clear D. This CDR3 region has 12 residues. Trimming left V 11 bases short and J 1 base short, with 11 bases between. Germline V gene sequence: CDR1 ENHRY, CDR2 SYGVKD.

The chain employs TRBV15 and TRBJ1-1, with 8 bases fitting TRBD1. Germline values: CDR1 LNHNV, CDR2 YYDKDF (reference sequence). CDR3 length equals 15 residues. V was clipped by 3 bases and J by 2 bases; unmatched bases: 5. CDR3 loop: CATSSSGTGNTEAFF. The CDR3 DNA follows: TGTGCCACCAGCAGCTCAGGGACAGGTAACACTGAAGCTTTCTTT.

The chain has TRBV28 and TRBJ1-2; D is unclear. This CDR3 is built from 15 residues. CDR1 is MDHEN, CDR2 SYDVKM, per germline. With 3 bases removed from V and 0 bases from J, the gap between germline ends came to 11 bases. The CDR3 bases are TGTGCCAGCAGTTTTAGGATAAGTGCTAACTATGGCTACACCTTC. Translating gives CASSFRISANYGYTF.

V gene TRBV11-2 combines with J gene TRBJ2-7, with D possibly matching TRBD2 (6 bases). This CDR3 is 14 amino acids long. Trimming removed 3 bases at V and 3 bases at J, with 12 bases between. Germline V CDR1 and CDR2: SGHAT, FQNNGV. The CDR3 reads CASSFGGSGYEQYF. In nucleotides, the CDR3 is TGTGCCAGCAGCTTCGGGGGTAGCGGCTACGAGCAGTACTTC.

The chain recombines TRBV12-5 with TRBJ1-3; D unresolved. Germline CDR1 and CDR2: LGHNT and FRNRAP. Trimming removed 6 bases at V and 0 bases at J, with 15 bases between. The CDR3 spans 16 residues. The CDR3 DNA follows: TGTGCTAGTGGACCGCCGGAGAGCACCTCTGGAAACACCATATATTTT. Translating it yields CASGPPESTSGNTIYF.

This clone was detected only once. The V call is TRBV30, the J call TRBJ1-6, with D unclear. Germline V gene data show CDR1 as GTSNPN and CDR2 as SVGIG (reference sequence). The CDR3 covers 13 residues. The V gene lost 1 base and the J gene lost 7 bases, with 8 bases spanning the gap. CDR3 sequence reads: CAWSEGENSPLHF. As DNA, the CDR3 is TGTGCCTGGAGTGAGGGTGAGAATTCACCCCTCCACTTT.

The rearrangement links TRBV11-2 to TRBJ2-1; TRBD1 or TRBD2 may be the D gene (5 bases each). This CDR3 contains 14 residues. The V and J ends lost 5 bases and 10 bases respectively, with 18 bases between them. The germline CDR1 and CDR2 sequences are SGHAT and FQNNGV. The CDR3 DNA follows: TGTGCCAGCAGCCTCCTAATACGGGACGGCGAGCAGTTCTTC. It encodes CASSLLIRDGEQFF. Combining the CDR3 with reference TRBV11-2 and TRBJ2-1 gives the whole variable domain EAGVAQSPRYKIIEKRQSVAFWCNPISGHATLYWYQQILGQGPKLLIQFQNNGVVDDSQLPKDRFSAERLKGVDSTLKIQPAKLEDSAVYLCASSLLIRDGEQFFGPGTRLTVL.

The CDR3 region is CAWSPGQGSNQPQHF. The CDR3 bases are TGTGCCTGGAGTCCAGGGCAGGGAAGCAATCAGCCCCAGCATTTT. The J gene is TRBJ1-5, the V gene TRBV30, with D tentatively TRBD1 (5 bases). The germline CDR1 and CDR2 sequences are GTSNPN and SVGIG (reference sequence). The V gene lost 2 bases and the J gene lost 1 base, with 12 bases spanning the gap. This CDR3 comprises 15 residues. Variable domain in full (rest from reference TRBV30 and TRBJ1-5): SQTIHQWPATLVQPVGSPLSLECTVEGTSNPNLYWYRQAAGRGLQLLFYSVGIGQISSEVPQNLSASRPQDRQFILSSKKLLLSDSGFYLCAWSPGQGSNQPQHFGDGTRLSIL.

The V gene is TRBV4-3, the J gene TRBJ2-5, with D possibly TRBD2 on 6 matching bases. There are 16 residues in the CDR3. Per germline, CDR1 LGHNA and CDR2 YSLEER. Trimming took off 0 bases at V and 4 bases at J, with 15 bases between the two ends. The CDR3 DNA follows: TGCGCCAGCAGCCAAGATAAGTACAGGCGGGGAGAGACCCAGTACTTC. Its protein is CASSQDKYRRGETQYF.

The chain combines TRBV27 with TRBJ2-3, with D perhaps TRBD1 or TRBD2 (5 bases each). There are 15 residues in the CDR3. CDR1 is MNHEY, CDR2 SMNVEV, per germline (reference sequence). Between the trimmed V and J ends, which lost 2 bases and 0 bases, there was a span of 9 bases. The CDR3 region has the DNA TGTGCCAGCAGTTTAGGGACGACTAGCACAGATACGCAGTATTTT. This sequence encodes CASSLGTTSTDTQYF.

V is TRBV6-4 and J is TRBJ2-3; 11 positions match TRBD2. The CDR3 has 16 amino acids. CDR1 MRHNA and CDR2 SNTAGT come from the germline V gene. Trimming took 3 bases from V and 2 from J; bases not matched to a gene: 4. In DNA, the CDR3 is TGTGCCAGCAGTGAAACTAGCGGGGGCCACACAGATACGCAGTATTTT. Amino acid sequence: CASSETSGGHTDTQYF.

The gene calls are TRBV28 and TRBJ2-7; 14 bases map to TRBD2. The V gene end was trimmed by 5 bases and the J gene end by 4 bases; junction bases not matched to a gene: 4. The CDR3 loop spans 15 amino acids. The germline gives CDR1 MDHEN, CDR2 SYDVKM. The CDR3 here is CASSPGTSGGYEQYF. The CDR3 DNA is TGTGCCAGCAGTCCCGGGACTAGCGGGGGTTACGAGCAGTACTTC.

The rearrangement links TRBV4-1 to TRBJ2-7, with 7 bases that match TRBD1. Trimming at V came to 4 bases and at J to 3 bases, leaving 3 bases not matched to a gene. Germline CDR1 is MGHRA and CDR2 is YSYEKL. CDR3 length: 13 amino acids. The CDR3: CASSPTGNYEQYF. DNA of the CDR3: TGCGCCAGCAGCCCGACAGGGAACTACGAGCAGTACTTC.

The count of this clone is one. The V call is TRBV19, the J call TRBJ1-4; possible D gene TRBD1, 6 bases. V lost 7 bases and J 12 bases, leaving 21 bases between the germline ends. This CDR3 has 14 residues. The germline CDR1 and CDR2 sequences are LNHDA and SQIVND (reference sequence). The DNA of the CDR3 is TGTGCCAGTAAAGGCAAGGACAGTCCCCGGGAACTGTTTTTT. This codes for CASKGKDSPRELFF.

The CDR3 loop is CASSGTPGEQETQYF. The CDR3 region has the DNA TGTGCCAGCAGCGGAACCCCGGGGGAGCAAGAGACCCAGTACTTC. The chain is built from TRBV9 and TRBJ2-5, with D possibly TRBD2 on 6 matching bases. Trimming removed 3 bases at V and 2 bases at J, with 14 bases between. CDR3 length: 15 amino acids. Germline CDR1 is SGDLS and CDR2 is YYNGEE.

The chain has TRBV14 and TRBJ2-7, with a weak D call TRBD2 (6 bases). The CDR3 has 15 amino acids. Germline V CDR1 and CDR2: SGHDN, FVKESK. Trimming removed 3 bases from V and 2 bases from J, with 14 bases in between. CDR3 protein: CASSHGLQYPYEQYF. CDR3 bases: TGTGCCAGCAGCCACGGACTACAATATCCCTACGAGCAGTACTTC.

V is TRBV6-5 and J is TRBJ2-2, with 8 positions matching TRBD1. Germline loops: CDR1 MNHEY, CDR2 SVGAGI. The trim removed 6 bases at V and 8 bases at J, leaving 11 bases unmatched. This CDR3 has 15 residues. As DNA, the CDR3 is TGTGCCAGCAGCGATGTCGCAGGGGGCAGAGGGGAGCTGTTTTTT. Translating gives CASSDVAGGRGELFF.

The rearrangement links TRBV2 to TRBJ2-3; 7 positions agree with TRBD2. The CDR3 consists of 17 residues. V trimming: 4 bases; J trimming: 2 bases; junction bases outside the gene matches: 12. Germline lookup yields CDR1 SNHLY and CDR2 FYNNEI. CDR3: CASSAGGGRTNTDTQYF. The CDR3 bases are TGTGCCAGCAGTGCGGGGGGAGGTAGGACCAACACAGATACGCAGTATTTT.